By sample fraction, the clone carrying this T cell receptor beta chain is medium-sized. Its antigen remains unknown. No patient received treatment before thyroid surgery. The data were taken from a study of metastatic and nonmetastatic thyroid tumors. Study-level information: Peripheral blood and tumor or nodule samples from malignant and benign thyroid patients were compared. General study results and limits: Reported TCR beta diversity, measured in blood and tumor, was significantly higher for malignant thyroid tumors than for benign nodules.

Germline loops: CDR1 SGHRS, CDR2 YFSETQ. V was pared by 0 bases and J by 3 bases, with 13 bases between. This CDR3 spans 16 amino acids. TCRdb redid the clone calls on the PCR reads using MiXCR. The table shows roughly 30,000 clones, with roughly a sixth occurring only once. The sequenced sample was blood. This sequence originates from a female donor with papillary thyroid cancer or a benign thyroid nodule (not recorded which). Some clones in this sample may be carry-over from other donors' samples. This rearrangement joins TRBV5-1 to TRBJ1-3; no clear D gene. The DNA of the CDR3 is TGCGCCAGCAGCTTGGCGCCGGCACAGCTTGGAAACACCATATATTTT. This sequence encodes CASSLAPAQLGNTIYF.